This TCR beta chain was sequenced during a study of radiation and T cells in renal cell carcinoma. This clone turned up a few times. This CDR3 spans 15 amino acids. Deletions cut 4 bases from V and 0 bases from J, with 16 bases between. From germline, CDR1 is GTSNPN and CDR2 SVGIG (reference sequence). Treatment indicated: 15 Gy SBRT to primary tumor, nephrectomy 4 weeks later. Profiled with immunoSEQ multiplex PCR; TCRdb holds only in-frame clones, not every one. This table has around 12,000 clones, around 35% appearing once. Sequenced material: tumor tissue, taken from a patient whose treatment included radiotherapy and nephrectomy. The chain is built from TRBV30 and TRBJ2-7; D might be TRBD2 (5 bases). The TCR sequence derives from a man aged 55 to 70 with renal cell carcinoma. The CDR3 loop reads CAWKEVRTHSYEQYF. As DNA, the CDR3 is TGTGCCTGGAAGGAGGTAAGGACCCACTCCTACGAGCAGTACTTC.